This T cell receptor beta chain originates from a study of blood T cells in healthy people across ages. This clonotype was detected a few times. Then a second PCR, running about 6 to 11 cycles, was carried out with a sample-barcoded 5' primer and a J-beta primer mix. The template-switch adaptor was a 5' adaptor with 12 random nucleotides. It tagged each cDNA molecule. TCRdb itself ran the 5' RACE reads through MiXCR, one entry per CDR3 protein. The data show roughly 570,000 distinct CDR3 sequences, 27% seen once. Healthy Caucasian individuals from Russia aged about 6 to 90 were enrolled as donors. A minimum of 5 micrograms of total RNA was extracted per sample. Trimming removed 3 bases at V and 5 bases at J, with 13 bases between. The germline V gene has CDR1 MDHEN and CDR2 SYDVKM. CDR3 length equals 15 residues.

The sequence was collected from a woman in her 70s in good health. V is TRBV28 and J is TRBJ2-2; D tentatively fits TRBD1 or TRBD2 (6 bases each). Sequencing used blood. This CDR3 reads CASSFPIGGTGELFF. For the CDR3, the DNA is TGTGCCAGCAGTTTTCCGATAGGGGGGACCGGGGAGCTGTTTTTT.